This T cell receptor beta chain was sequenced for a study of blood T cell repertoires in COVID-19 (dated by TCRdb to 2019 to 2021). About the investigation overall: The collaborator samples originated in the United States, Italy and Spain and spanned the acute and convalescent phases of COVID-19. The material from the prospective study consisted of cDNA or gDNA derived from T cells, B-cell-depleted T cells, or PBMCs. Subjects who had been exposed to COVID-19, were actively infected with it, or had recovered from it provided the deeply sampled blood TCRbeta repertoires that made up the dataset. The repertoires were made available in a free public database intended to serve as a resource for research on the immune response to SARS-CoV-2. The samples were drawn from two sources: the first 160 participants of the ongoing ImmuneRACE study, and about 1,300 subjects contributed by 6 global collaborators. The sample metadata nearly always contained a de-identified subject ID, COVID-19 status, age in years and sex. HLA class I and class II types, where available, came from metadata supplied by the sample provider rather than from assay-based typing.

As concerns this clone: Its cognate antigen has yet to be identified. Base qualities are not recorded, but no much larger clone differs from it by a single base.

TCRbeta CDR3 regions were amplified from genomic DNA by means of the immunoSEQ Assay, a bias-controlled multiplex PCR. The original pipeline was this. Nucleated cell counts per sample were estimated from amplification of reference gene primers within the assay. To quantify the absolute abundance of each unique TCRbeta CDR3 rearrangement, sequence reads were collapsed and filtered. Productive Simpson clonality was computed per sample as the square root of Simpson's diversity index over productive rearrangements. TCRdb obtained this table from immuneACCESS and retained in-frame rearrangements with V and J assigned. These tables miss some clones; where compared with another copy, unresolved V genes account for less than half of the shortfall, and the remainder is unexplained. V and J calls plus clone size are reproduced from that table; the DNA served to infer D and trimming. The sample table lists roughly 250,000 clones, 80% to 95% of them with a count of one. The ten top clones hold around 2% of the sample.

On the study overall, not on this receptor specifically: Clinical and demographic metadata were provided uncurated, with the amount varying by source and participant.

In the prospective study, participants were 18 to 89 years old, resided in 20 to 30 geographic areas of the United States, and were enrolled through a virtual design. To assign participants to cohorts, the prospective study relied on clinical history that participants themselves reported in a screening survey and a study questionnaire. Recovered participants in ImmuneRACE Cohort 3 were defined by two consecutive negative NP/OP PCR tests, clearance by a healthcare professional, or resolution of symptoms. Each participant in the prospective study had whole blood, serum and a nasopharyngeal or oropharyngeal swab collected by mobile phlebotomists. Over a roughly 2-month period, participants in the prospective study had the option of providing additional blood draws and questionnaires. Blood samples from the prospective study were shipped frozen or at room temperature prior to DNA extraction. The material sequenced was PBMCs or T cells enriched from blood (not recorded which). The receptor was isolated from a woman aged 18-30 years who had recovered from COVID-19.

The CDR3: CASSIGAGGSYEQYF. At the DNA level, the sequence is TGTGCCAGTAGTATAGGAGCGGGGGGCTCCTACGAGCAGTACTTC. The rearrangement joined TRBV19 to TRBJ2-7; 9 of the junction bases match TRBD2. Inclusive of the bounding cysteine and phenylalanine, the CDR3 is 15 residues long. Only CDR3 DNA is held: 45 bases, read in frame from base 1. Looking up the germline V gene (reference sequence) yields CDR1 LNHDA and CDR2 SQIVND. V trim: 1 base; J trim: 0 bases; unmatched bases: 1.